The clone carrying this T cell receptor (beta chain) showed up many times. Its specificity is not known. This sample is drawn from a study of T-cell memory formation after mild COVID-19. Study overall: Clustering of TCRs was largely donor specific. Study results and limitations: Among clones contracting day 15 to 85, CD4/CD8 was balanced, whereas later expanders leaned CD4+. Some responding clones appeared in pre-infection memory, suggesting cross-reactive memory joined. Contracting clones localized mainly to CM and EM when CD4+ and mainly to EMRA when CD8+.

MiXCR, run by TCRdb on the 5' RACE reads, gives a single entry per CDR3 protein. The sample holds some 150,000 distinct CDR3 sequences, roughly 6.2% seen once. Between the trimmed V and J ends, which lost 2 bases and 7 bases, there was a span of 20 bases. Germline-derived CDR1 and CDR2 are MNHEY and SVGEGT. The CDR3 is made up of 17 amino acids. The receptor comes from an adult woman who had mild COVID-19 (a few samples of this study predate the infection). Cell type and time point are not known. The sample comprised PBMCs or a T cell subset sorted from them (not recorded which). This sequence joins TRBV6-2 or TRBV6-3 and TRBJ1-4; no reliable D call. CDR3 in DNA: TGTGCCAGCAGTTACGCGTTCGGAGGCCCCGCGGGTGAAAAACTGTTTTTT. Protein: CASSYAFGGPAGEKLFF.